This TCR beta chain was identified in a study of T cell changes during pregnancy in multiple sclerosis. The CDR3 runs to 15 residues. Germline V gene sequence: CDR1 SGHRS, CDR2 YFSETQ. Unmatched junction bases numbered 3, after V lost 0 bases and J lost 3 bases. TCRdb keeps only in-frame clones here, not all; method: immunoSEQ multiplex PCR. The sample carries 80,000 or so clones, about 91% recorded once. The input for sequencing was peripheral blood, taken before pregnancy. This clonotype was obtained from a female donor with multiple sclerosis, enrolled in a pregnancy study. V is TRBV5-1 and J is TRBJ2-1; 7 nucleotides align to TRBD2. The CDR3 DNA sequence: TGCGCCAGCAGCTTGGGCGGGAGTCACTACAATGAGCAGTTCTTC. It yields the protein CASSLGGSHYNEQFF.